These T cell receptor beta chains were read from a single sample in a study of cytomegalovirus exposure and HLA in healthy donors. Sequencing was performed with immunoSEQ multiplex PCR; in TCRdb, only in-frame clones are kept and a portion is missing. The sample lists about 210,000 clones; roughly 79% were seen once. Sequencing was carried out using PBMCs. The source is a male donor in good health and CMV-seronegative. Each CDR3 is given with its conserved first and last residue. Each record gives: J gene, V gene, CDR3 protein.

>TRBJ1-1|TRBV7-3
CASRALGTGRTEAFF
>TRBJ2-1|TRBV5-1
CASRSVVSGSPEQFF
>TRBJ2-7|TRBV2
CASSFLDEQYF
>TRBJ1-3|TRBV9
CASSESTGDDTIYF
>TRBJ2-7|TRBV2
CATLTGGKQYF
>TRBJ1-1|TRBV6-6
CASSYMGQNTEAFF
>TRBJ1-1|TRBV15
CATSRPEGDTRAFF
>TRBJ1-5|TRBV18
CASSPLDRGNQPQHF
>TRBJ2-1|TRBV19
CASSPPTGSSYNEQFF
>TRBJ2-3|TRBV4-2
CASSQAGGVEADTQYF
>TRBJ2-5|TRBV7-2
CASSFETGGQETQYF
>TRBJ1-2|TRBV27
CASSPRQGSAGYTF
>TRBJ2-1|TRBV7-7
CASSLGAGVGAREQFF
>TRBJ2-7|TRBV18
CASSPGGQGGPYEQYF
>TRBJ2-3|TRBV5-6
CASSLGPEINFSTDTQYF
>TRBJ1-4|TRBV28
CASSRGGSEKLFF
>TRBJ2-3|TRBV27
CASSLFRGDTQYF
>TRBJ2-7|TRBV27
CASSFGRVDEQYF
>TRBJ2-1|TRBV14
CASSQLLVRGQISYNEQFF
>TRBJ1-2|TRBV9
CASSATGSYGYTF
>NA|TRBV15
CATSRGAREGPYEQYF
>TRBJ2-7|TRBV27
CASSWRDSYEQYF
>TRBJ2-7|TRBV7-9
CASSYQGGKYEQYF
>TRBJ2-3|TRBV28
CASRIAGVSTDTQYF
>TRBJ1-2|TRBV7-2
CASSLDIGRGDYGYTF
>TRBJ1-2|TRBV28
CASSEGQGYGYTF
>TRBJ1-1|TRBV27
CASLPGTRHSEAFF